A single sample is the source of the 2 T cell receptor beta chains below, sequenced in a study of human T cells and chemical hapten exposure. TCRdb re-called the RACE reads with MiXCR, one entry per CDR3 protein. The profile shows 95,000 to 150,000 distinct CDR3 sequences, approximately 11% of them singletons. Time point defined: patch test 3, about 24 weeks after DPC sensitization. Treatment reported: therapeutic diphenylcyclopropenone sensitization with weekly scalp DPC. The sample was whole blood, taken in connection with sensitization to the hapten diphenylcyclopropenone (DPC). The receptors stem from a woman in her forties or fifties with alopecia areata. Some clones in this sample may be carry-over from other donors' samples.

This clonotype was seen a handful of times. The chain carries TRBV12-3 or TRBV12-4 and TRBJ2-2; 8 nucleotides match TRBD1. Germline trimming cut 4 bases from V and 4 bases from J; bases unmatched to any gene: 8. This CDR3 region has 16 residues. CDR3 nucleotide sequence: TGTGCCAGCAGTTGGGACAGGACCCTAGGCACCGGGGAGCTGTTTTTT. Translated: CASSWDRTLGTGELFF.

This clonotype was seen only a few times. This CDR3 reads CATSVWGTEAFF. CDR3 DNA: TGTGCCACCAGTGTTTGGGGGACTGAAGCTTTCTTT. The gene calls are TRBV24-1 and TRBJ1-1; D perhaps matches TRBD1 (5 bases). CDR3 length: 12 residues. Germline V gives CDR1 KGHDR, CDR2 SFDVKD. The V and J ends lost 5 bases and 5 bases respectively, with 8 bases between them.